This T cell receptor (beta chain) emerged from a study of blood T cell repertoires in COVID-19. On the study more broadly: Samples taken during acute and convalescent COVID-19 were collected in the United States, Italy and Spain. The cDNA or gDNA used as material had been derived from T cells, B-cell-depleted T cells, or PBMCs.

V lost 2 bases and J lost 5; bases outside the gene matches: 10. Germline CDR1 and CDR2: SEHNR and FQNEAQ (reference sequence). This CDR3 is built from 16 residues. Under the authors' procedure: Estimates of nucleated cell counts were drawn from the amplification of reference gene primers. The table came from immunoSEQ multiplex PCR; TCRdb's copy has only in-frame clones and leaves some out. The V and J calls and clone size are taken from that table; D and trimming were inferred from the DNA. Here the sample spans over 85,000 clones, 75% to 90% being singletons. Sample: peripheral blood. The receptor comes from a human donor in a cohort sampled during active COVID-19. The chain joins TRBV7-9 to TRBJ2-3, with TRBD2 matching 7 bases. The CDR3 DNA is TGTGCCAGCAGCTTAAGTGCCGGGGGGTATAGAGATACGCAGTATTTT. Encoded protein: CASSLSAGGYRDTQYF.